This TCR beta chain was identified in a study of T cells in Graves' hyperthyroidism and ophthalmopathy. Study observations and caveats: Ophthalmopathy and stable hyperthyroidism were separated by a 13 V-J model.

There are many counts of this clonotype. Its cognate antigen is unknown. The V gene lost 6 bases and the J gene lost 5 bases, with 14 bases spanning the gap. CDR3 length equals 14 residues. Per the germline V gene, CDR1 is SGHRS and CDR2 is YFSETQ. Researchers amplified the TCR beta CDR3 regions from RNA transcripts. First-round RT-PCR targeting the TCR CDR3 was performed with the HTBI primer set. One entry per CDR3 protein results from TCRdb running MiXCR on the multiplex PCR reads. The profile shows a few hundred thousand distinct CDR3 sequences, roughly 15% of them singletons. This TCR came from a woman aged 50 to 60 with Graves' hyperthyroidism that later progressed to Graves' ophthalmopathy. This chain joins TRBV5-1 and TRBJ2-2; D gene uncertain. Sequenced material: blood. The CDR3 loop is CASTSMDPTGELFF. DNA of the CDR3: TGCGCCAGCACCAGTATGGACCCTACCGGGGAGCTGTTTTTT.